Listed here are 31 T cell receptor beta chains from one sample, sequenced in a study of response to subunit inactivated influenza vaccine. In TCRdb, the RT-PCR reads were re-called with MiXCR into one record per CDR3 protein. The table lists approximately 680,000 distinct CDR3 sequences, approximately 14% of them singletons. Specimen: PBMCs from blood, collected 11 to 12 days after vaccination. All receptors come from a middle-aged man who received an inactivated influenza vaccine.

The V and J genes are TRBV6-1 and TRBJ2-5; TRBD2 aligns across 12 bases. This CDR3 spans 16 amino acids. V shed 6 bases and J 0 bases; nucleotides not matched to a gene: 5. CDR1 is MNHNS and CDR2 is SASEGT in the germline V gene. The CDR3 region has the DNA TGTGCCAGCAGCCCACTAGCGGGAGGTCACCAAGAGACCCAGTACTTC. It codes for CASSPLAGGHQETQYF.

This clonotype has a handful of counts. The rearrangement links TRBV20-1 to TRBJ2-3, with D maybe TRBD1 (6 bases). The CDR3 loop spans 13 amino acids. Germline V CDR1 and CDR2: DFQATT, SNEGSKA (reference sequence). Trimming removed 2 bases from V and 3 bases from J, with 9 bases in between. CDR3: CSARSQGTDTQYF. The CDR3 nucleotides read TGCAGTGCTAGATCACAGGGTACAGATACGCAGTATTTT.

V usage is TRBV10-2 and J usage is TRBJ2-7; D might be TRBD1 (5 bases). This CDR3 region has 13 residues. Trimming left V 2 bases short and J 1 base short, with 6 bases between. Germline-derived CDR1 and CDR2 are WSHSY and SAAADI. CDR3 in amino acids: CASSEAGSYEQYF. The DNA of the CDR3 is TGCGCCAGCAGTGAGGCAGGGTCCTACGAGCAGTACTTC.

Many counts were recorded for this clonotype. The CDR3 sequence is CASNGGTASYEQYF. In nucleotides, the CDR3 is TGTGCCAGCAATGGGGGGACCGCATCCTACGAGCAGTACTTC. The J gene is TRBJ2-7, the V gene TRBV9; D perhaps matches TRBD2 (6 bases). Germline values: CDR1 SGDLS, CDR2 YYNGEE. V dropped 6 bases and J dropped 1 base, with 14 bases sitting between them. CDR3 length equals 14 residues.

The table lists this clonotype with a few counts. V and J are TRBV6-5 and TRBJ2-2; 8 nucleotides align to TRBD1. V lost 5 bases, J lost 2 bases, and 4 bases stayed unmatched. The CDR3 is made up of 15 amino acids. Per the germline V gene, CDR1 is MNHEY and CDR2 is SVGAGI. The CDR3 sequence is CASSNGQGNTGELFF. CDR3 DNA sequence: TGTGCCAGCAGTAACGGACAGGGAAACACCGGGGAGCTGTTTTTT.

This clonotype was counted between two and nine times. The chain links TRBV20-1 to TRBJ2-1; 10 bases fit TRBD2. Germline trimming cut 0 bases from V and 7 bases from J; bases unmatched to any gene: 6. Germline V gives CDR1 DFQATT, CDR2 SNEGSKA (reference sequence). The length of the CDR3 is 15 residues. In nucleotides, the CDR3 is TGCAGTGCTAGAGATTGGCTAGCGGGGGTAAATGAGCAGTTCTTC. This sequence encodes CSARDWLAGVNEQFF.

CDR3 amino acids: CASGETGGSSYEQYF. The CDR3 region has the DNA TGTGCCAGCGGAGAAACAGGGGGATCGTCCTACGAGCAGTACTTC. J is TRBJ2-7 and V is TRBV12-3 or TRBV12-4, with TRBD1 matching over 8 bases. The CDR3 totals 15 residues. Trimming took 8 bases from V and 1 from J; bases not matched to a gene: 10.

This clonotype has just a few counts. The chain recombines TRBV12-3 or TRBV12-4 with TRBJ1-5; D may be TRBD1 (6 bases). The CDR3 totals 15 residues. V lost 1 base and J lost 3, with 10 bases in between. The CDR3 DNA is TGTGCCAGCAGTTTAGGCAGGGGCACCAATCAGCCCCAGCATTTT. Encoded protein: CASSLGRGTNQPQHF.

The chain joins TRBV5-1 to TRBJ2-1, with D unresolved. The CDR3 is 13 residues long. CDR1 is SGHRS and CDR2 is YFSETQ in the germline V gene. V lost 3 bases and J 6 bases, leaving 10 bases between the germline ends. As DNA, the CDR3 is TGCGCCAGCAGCTCAGGACCTCGCAATGAGCAGTTCTTC. Amino acid sequence: CASSSGPRNEQFF.

The CDR3 region is CASSQGEGRGSYNEQFF. For the CDR3, the DNA is TGTGCCAGCAGCCAAGGGGAAGGGCGGGGCTCCTACAATGAGCAGTTCTTC. The rearrangement joins TRBV4-2 to TRBJ2-1, with D maybe TRBD2 (6 bases). V was pared by 1 base and J by 0 bases, with 13 bases between. CDR3 length equals 17 residues. Germline V lookup: CDR1 LGHNA, CDR2 YNFKEQ.

V gene TRBV6-1 combines with J gene TRBJ1-1; 10 positions agree with TRBD1. The junction had 10 bases not matched to a gene; V was cut back by 5 bases and J by 13 bases. The germline V gene encodes CDR1 MNHNS and CDR2 SASEGT. The CDR3 contains 13 residues. CDR3 protein: CASSLNRDRGDFF. The CDR3 DNA is TGTGCCAGCAGTCTCAACCGGGACAGGGGTGATTTCTTT.

The V call is TRBV5-6, the J call TRBJ2-3, with D perhaps TRBD2 (6 bases). This CDR3 has 15 residues. Germline V gene sequence: CDR1 SGHDT, CDR2 YYEEEE. Trimming removed 6 bases at V and 1 base at J, with 15 bases between. The CDR3 DNA reads TGTGCCAGCACCCGCCTACCGGGGGGCACAGATACGCAGTATTTT. Its translation: CASTRLPGGTDTQYF.

In this sample, this clonotype turned up a few times. V usage is TRBV20-1 and J usage is TRBJ2-1; TRBD2 matches 12 bases. The length of the CDR3 is 18 residues. Germline trimming cut 5 bases from V and 0 bases from J; bases unmatched to any gene: 11. CDR1 is DFQATT and CDR2 is SNEGSKA in the germline V gene (reference sequence). CDR3 DNA sequence: TGCAGTGCTGATGTACTAGCGGGGGGCTCGAGCTCCTACAATGAGCAGTTCTTC. It translates to CSADVLAGGSSSYNEQFF.

This clonotype was detected a few times. This rearrangement joins TRBV29-1 to TRBJ1-1; D is unclear. CDR3 length: 13 residues. The V end was cut by 0 bases, the J end by 0 bases, with 5 bases between. Germline V gene lookup returns CDR1 SQVTM and CDR2 ANQGSEA. CDR3 bases: TGCAGCGTTGAAGATCAGCTGAACACTGAAGCTTTCTTT. Protein: CSVEDQLNTEAFF.

The chain combines TRBV20-1 with TRBJ2-4; the D gene is possibly TRBD1 (6 bases). Germline loops: CDR1 DFQATT, CDR2 SNEGSKA (reference sequence). Trimming pared 6 bases from V and 0 bases from J, leaving 9 bases between. This CDR3 is built from 13 residues. In nucleotides, the CDR3 is TGCAGTGCAACACAGGGAGCCAAAAACATTCAGTACTTC. It translates to CSATQGAKNIQYF.

The chain is built from TRBV9 and TRBJ2-7, with D unresolved. There are 14 residues in the CDR3. The germline V and J ends were trimmed by 2 bases and 0 bases, with 9 bases remaining between them. Germline CDR1 is SGDLS and CDR2 is YYNGEE. CDR3 protein: CASSVNMNSYEQYF. In DNA form, the CDR3 reads TGTGCCAGCAGCGTCAACATGAACTCCTACGAGCAGTACTTC.

The table lists this clonotype with a few counts. This rearrangement joins TRBV28 to TRBJ1-2; D ambiguous. Germline V gene sequence: CDR1 MDHEN, CDR2 SYDVKM. V gave up 8 bases and J gave up 5 bases, with 6 bases separating them. CDR3 length: 10 amino acids. The CDR3 DNA sequence: TGTGCCAGCTTCCAGTATGGCTACACCTTC. Its protein is CASFQYGYTF.

This clonotype was recorded a few times. The gene calls are TRBV20-1 and TRBJ2-3; unclear D gene. The V end lost 4 bases, the J end lost 2 bases, and 13 bases lay between the germline ends. Germline CDR1 DFQATT, CDR2 SNEGSKA (reference sequence). This CDR3 contains 14 residues. CDR3 in DNA: TGCAGTGCTAAATGGGCCCCGAACACAGATACGCAGTATTTT. The encoded protein is CSAKWAPNTDTQYF.

The rearrangement joins TRBV19 to TRBJ2-3; D is undetermined. The CDR3 contains 14 residues. In germline, CDR1 is LNHDA, CDR2 SQIVND (reference sequence). The ends were cut back, 3 bases at V and 4 bases at J, with 11 bases in the middle. CDR3 nucleotides: TGTGCCAGTAGTATTCAGGCTTTTGCAGATACGCAGTATTTT. Protein product: CASSIQAFADTQYF.

The chain combines TRBV20-1 with TRBJ2-6; 8 bases match TRBD1. Germline V gene sequence: CDR1 DFQATT, CDR2 SNEGSKA (reference sequence). The CDR3 sequence is 17 residues long. The J segment lost 2 bases and the V segment lost 3 bases, leaving 9 bases of the junction unmatched. CDR3 region: CSASASRGLPGANVLTF. The CDR3 DNA sequence: TGCAGTGCTAGTGCGAGCAGGGGGCTTCCTGGGGCCAACGTCCTGACTTTC.

The table lists this clonotype with a few counts. V gene TRBV6-2 or TRBV6-3 combines with J gene TRBJ2-4; the D call may be TRBD1 or TRBD2 (7 bases each). Germline V gene lookup returns CDR1 MNHEY and CDR2 SVGEGT. The V end was cut by 1 base, the J end by 1 base, with 14 bases between. This CDR3 has 17 amino acids. The CDR3 here is CASSYLGGTDAKNIQYF. The DNA for the CDR3 is TGTGCCAGCAGTTACTTGGGGGGGACAGATGCCAAAAACATTCAGTACTTC.

A few counts support this clonotype. The chain joins TRBV14 to TRBJ2-3; 9 positions match TRBD1. Looked up from germline, CDR1 is SGHDN and CDR2 is FVKESK. The CDR3 extends over 15 amino acids. J was trimmed by 3 bases and V by 0 bases; bases with no gene match: 1. The CDR3 sequence is CASSQETGGTDTQYF. The CDR3 bases are TGTGCCAGCAGCCAAGAGACAGGGGGAACAGATACGCAGTATTTT.

V is TRBV6-5 and J is TRBJ2-1, with 9 bases matching TRBD2. This CDR3 region has 16 residues. CDR1 and CDR2 from the germline V gene are MNHEY and SVGAGI. The trim removed 0 bases at V and 8 bases at J, leaving 8 bases unmatched. The CDR3 reads CASSYSFAGGLDEQFF. CDR3 in DNA: TGTGCCAGCAGTTACTCGTTTGCGGGGGGGCTCGATGAGCAGTTCTTC.

This clonotype was seen more than once but under ten times. The gene calls are TRBV2 and TRBJ1-1, with a weak D call TRBD1 (6 bases). The ends were cut back, 7 bases at V and 0 bases at J, with 12 bases in the middle. This CDR3 is built from 14 residues. Germline assignment: CDR1 SNHLY and CDR2 FYNNEI. CDR3 protein: CASTEGHLNTEAFF. CDR3 DNA: TGTGCCAGCACCGAGGGACACCTGAACACTGAAGCTTTCTTT.

At least ten counts were recorded for this clonotype. This chain uses TRBV11-2 with TRBJ2-5; no reliable D call. Trimming took off 1 base at V and 2 bases at J, with 8 bases between the two ends. Germline V CDR1 and CDR2: SGHAT, FQNNGV. The CDR3 covers 14 residues. The CDR3 spells CASSLGLIQETQYF. For the CDR3, the DNA is TGTGCCAGCAGCTTAGGGCTAATTCAAGAGACCCAGTACTTC.

The sample holds a few counts of this clonotype. The chain is built from TRBV5-1 and TRBJ2-7; perhaps TRBD1 as D (6 bases). The CDR3 has 16 amino acids. Trimming took 4 bases from V and 5 from J, leaving 22 bases between them. From germline, CDR1 is SGHRS and CDR2 YFSETQ. The CDR3 is CASSQDGGFGSHEQYF. In nucleotides, the CDR3 is TGCGCCAGCAGCCAAGATGGGGGCTTCGGGTCCCACGAGCAGTACTTC.

The chain recombines TRBV10-3 with TRBJ1-1; D is uncertain. Trimming pared 0 bases from V and 2 bases from J, leaving 7 bases between. Germline-derived CDR1 and CDR2 are ENHRY and SYGVKD. This CDR3 comprises 14 residues. CDR3 in amino acids: CAISESVQNTEAFF. The CDR3 DNA follows: TGTGCCATCAGTGAGTCGGTACAAAACACTGAAGCTTTCTTT.

J is TRBJ2-2 and V is TRBV7-2; perhaps TRBD2 as D (5 bases). The CDR3 contains 14 residues. CDR1 SGHTA and CDR2 FQGNSA come from the germline V gene. V lost 6 bases and J 1 base, leaving 9 bases between the germline ends. The CDR3 DNA follows: TGTGCCAGCAGGGAGGTTGGGAACACCGGGGAGCTGTTTTTT. Encoded protein: CASREVGNTGELFF.

This clonotype was found a few times. The V and J genes are TRBV4-3 and TRBJ2-5; D is unresolved. V shed 0 bases and J shed 2 bases, with 10 bases lying between them. The V gene's germline CDR1 is LGHNA and CDR2 YSLEER. This CDR3 region has 15 residues. CDR3 nucleotides: TGCGCCAGCAGCCAAGATTGGGCACAGCAAGAGACCCAGTACTTC. Its translation: CASSQDWAQQETQYF.

The chain is built from TRBV20-1 and TRBJ2-5; 9 bases match TRBD1. After removal of 0 bases from V and 0 bases from J, the junction contained 5 bases not matched to a gene. Germline-derived CDR1 and CDR2 are DFQATT and SNEGSKA (reference sequence). There are 16 residues in the CDR3. The CDR3 loop reads CSARDWDRAYQETQYF. In DNA, the CDR3 is TGCAGTGCTAGAGATTGGGACAGGGCGTACCAAGAGACCCAGTACTTC.

The CDR3 protein is CASSGRWDRAYEQYF. DNA of the CDR3: TGTGCCAGTAGTGGCCGGTGGGACAGAGCCTACGAGCAGTACTTC. The rearrangement links TRBV19 to TRBJ2-7; 7 nucleotides line up with TRBD1. Trimming cost V 5 bases and J 2 bases; bases outside gene matches: 9. CDR3 length equals 15 residues. Germline V gene data show CDR1 as LNHDA and CDR2 as SQIVND (reference sequence).